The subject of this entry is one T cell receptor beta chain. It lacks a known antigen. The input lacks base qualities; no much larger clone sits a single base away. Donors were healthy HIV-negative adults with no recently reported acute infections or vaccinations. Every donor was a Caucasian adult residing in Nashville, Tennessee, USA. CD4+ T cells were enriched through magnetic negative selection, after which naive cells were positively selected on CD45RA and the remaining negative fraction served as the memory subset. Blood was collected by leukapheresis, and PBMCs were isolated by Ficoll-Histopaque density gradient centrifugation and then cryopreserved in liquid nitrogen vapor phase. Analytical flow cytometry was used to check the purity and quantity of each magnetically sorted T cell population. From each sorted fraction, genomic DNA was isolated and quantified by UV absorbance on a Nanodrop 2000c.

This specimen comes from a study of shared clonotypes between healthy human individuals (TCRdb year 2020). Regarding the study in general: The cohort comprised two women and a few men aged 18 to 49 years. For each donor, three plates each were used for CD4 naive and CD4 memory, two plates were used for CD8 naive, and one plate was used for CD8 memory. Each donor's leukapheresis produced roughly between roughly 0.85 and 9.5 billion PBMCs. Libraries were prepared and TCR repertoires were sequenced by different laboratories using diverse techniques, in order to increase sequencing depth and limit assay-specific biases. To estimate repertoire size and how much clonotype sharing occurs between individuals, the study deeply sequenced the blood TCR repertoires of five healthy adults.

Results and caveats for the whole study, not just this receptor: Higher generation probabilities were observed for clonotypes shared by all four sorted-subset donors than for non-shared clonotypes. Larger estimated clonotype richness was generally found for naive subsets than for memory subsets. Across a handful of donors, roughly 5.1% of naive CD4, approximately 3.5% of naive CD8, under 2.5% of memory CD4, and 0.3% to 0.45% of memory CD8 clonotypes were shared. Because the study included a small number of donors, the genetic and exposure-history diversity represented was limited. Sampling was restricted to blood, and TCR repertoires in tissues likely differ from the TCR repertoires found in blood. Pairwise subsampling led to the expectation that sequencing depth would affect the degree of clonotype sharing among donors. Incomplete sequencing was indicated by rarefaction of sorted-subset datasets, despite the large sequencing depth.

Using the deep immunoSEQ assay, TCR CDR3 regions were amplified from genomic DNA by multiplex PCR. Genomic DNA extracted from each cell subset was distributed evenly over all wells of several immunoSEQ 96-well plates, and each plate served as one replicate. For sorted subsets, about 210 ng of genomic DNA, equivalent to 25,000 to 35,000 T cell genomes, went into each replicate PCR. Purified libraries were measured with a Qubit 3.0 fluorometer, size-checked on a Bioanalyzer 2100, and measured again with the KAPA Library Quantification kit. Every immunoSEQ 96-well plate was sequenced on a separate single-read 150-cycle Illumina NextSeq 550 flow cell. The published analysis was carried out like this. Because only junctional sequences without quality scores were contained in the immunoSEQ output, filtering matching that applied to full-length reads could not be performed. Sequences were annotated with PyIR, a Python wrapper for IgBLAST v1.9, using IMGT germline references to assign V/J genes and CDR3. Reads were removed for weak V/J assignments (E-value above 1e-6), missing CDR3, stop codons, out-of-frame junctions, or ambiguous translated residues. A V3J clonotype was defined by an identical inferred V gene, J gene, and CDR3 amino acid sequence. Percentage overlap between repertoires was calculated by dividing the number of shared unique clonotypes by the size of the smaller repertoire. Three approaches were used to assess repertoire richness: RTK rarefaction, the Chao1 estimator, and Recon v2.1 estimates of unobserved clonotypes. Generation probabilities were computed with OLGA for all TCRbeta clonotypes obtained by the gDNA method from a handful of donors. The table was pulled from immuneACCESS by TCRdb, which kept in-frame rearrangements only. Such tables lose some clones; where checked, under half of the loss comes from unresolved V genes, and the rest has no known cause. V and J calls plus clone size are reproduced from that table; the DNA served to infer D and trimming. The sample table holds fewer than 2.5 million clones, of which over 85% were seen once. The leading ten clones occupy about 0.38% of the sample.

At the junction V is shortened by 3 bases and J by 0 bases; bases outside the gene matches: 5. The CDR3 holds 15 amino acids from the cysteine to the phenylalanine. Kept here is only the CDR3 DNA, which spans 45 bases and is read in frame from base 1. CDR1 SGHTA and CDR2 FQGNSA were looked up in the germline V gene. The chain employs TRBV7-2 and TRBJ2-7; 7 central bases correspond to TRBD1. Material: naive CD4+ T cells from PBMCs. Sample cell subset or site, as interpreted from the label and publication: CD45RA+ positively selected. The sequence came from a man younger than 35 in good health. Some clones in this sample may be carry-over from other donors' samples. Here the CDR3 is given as CASSLGQLSSYEQYF. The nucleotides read TGTGCCAGCAGCTTGGGACAGCTCAGCTCCTACGAGCAGTACTTC. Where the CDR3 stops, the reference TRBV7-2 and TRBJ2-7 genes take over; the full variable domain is GAGVSQSPSNKVTEKGKDVELRCDPISGHTALYWYRQSLGQGLEFLIYFQGNSAPDKSGLPSDRFSAERTGGSVSTLTIQRTQQEDSAVYLCASSLGQLSSYEQYFGPGTRLTVT.